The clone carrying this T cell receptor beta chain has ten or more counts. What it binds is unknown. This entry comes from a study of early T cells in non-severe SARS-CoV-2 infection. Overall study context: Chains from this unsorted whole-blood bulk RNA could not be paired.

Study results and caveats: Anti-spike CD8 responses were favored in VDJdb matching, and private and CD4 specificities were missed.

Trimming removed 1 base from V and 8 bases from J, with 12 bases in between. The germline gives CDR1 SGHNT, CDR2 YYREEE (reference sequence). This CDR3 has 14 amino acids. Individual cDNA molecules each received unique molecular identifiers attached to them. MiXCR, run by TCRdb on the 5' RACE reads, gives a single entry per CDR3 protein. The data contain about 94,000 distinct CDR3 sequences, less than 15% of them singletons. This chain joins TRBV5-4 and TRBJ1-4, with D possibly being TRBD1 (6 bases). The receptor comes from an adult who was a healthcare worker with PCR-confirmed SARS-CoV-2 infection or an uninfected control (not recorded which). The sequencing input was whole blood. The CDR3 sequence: CASSLRTEGEKLFF. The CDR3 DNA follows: TGTGCCAGCAGCTTGAGGACAGAGGGAGAAAAACTGTTTTTT.